This TCR beta chain was observed in a study of control samples from healthy donors and cancer patients. Libraries were prepared by immunoSEQ multiplex PCR; TCRdb keeps only in-frame clonotypes and omits some of them. The sample has 350,000 to 450,000 clones, around 90% seen once; the top ten hold more than 6%. CDR1 SGDLS and CDR2 YYNGEE come from the germline V gene. Trimming pared 0 bases from V and 1 base from J, leaving 7 bases between. CDR3 length: 14 residues. The source is a man aged 35 to 55 with head and neck cancer. The sample comprised PBMCs. The chain is built from TRBV9 and TRBJ1-1; D gene unclear. The CDR3 spells CASSVEWRNTEAFF. In nucleotides, the CDR3 is TGTGCCAGCAGCGTAGAGTGGAGGAACACTGAAGCTTTCTTT. Full variable domain (rest looked up from reference TRBV9 and TRBJ1-1): DSGVTQTPKHLITATGQRVTLRCSPRSGDLSVYWYQQSLDQGLQFLIQYYNGEERAKGNILERFSAQQFPDLHSELNLSSLELGDSALYFCASSVEWRNTEAFFGQGTRLTVV.